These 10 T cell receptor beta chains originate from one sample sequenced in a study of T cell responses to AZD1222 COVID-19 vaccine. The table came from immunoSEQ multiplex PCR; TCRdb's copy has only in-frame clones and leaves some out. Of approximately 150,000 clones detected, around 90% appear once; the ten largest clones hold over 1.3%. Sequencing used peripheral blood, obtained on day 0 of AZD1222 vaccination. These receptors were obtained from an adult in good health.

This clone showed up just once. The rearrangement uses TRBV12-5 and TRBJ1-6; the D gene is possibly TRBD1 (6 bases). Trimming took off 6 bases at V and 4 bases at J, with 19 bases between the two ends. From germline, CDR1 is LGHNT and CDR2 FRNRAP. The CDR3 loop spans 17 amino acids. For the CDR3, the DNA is TGTGCTAGTGGCTCGGGGGGGGCCTTTCGTTATAATTCACCCCTCCACTTT. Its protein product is CASGSGGAFRYNSPLHF. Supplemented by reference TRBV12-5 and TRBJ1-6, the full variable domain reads DARVTQTPRHKVTEMGQEVTMRCQPILGHNTVFWYRQTMMQGLELLAYFRNRAPLDDSGMPKDRFSAEMPDATLATLKIQPSEPRDSAVYFCASGSGGAFRYNSPLHFGNGTRLTVT.

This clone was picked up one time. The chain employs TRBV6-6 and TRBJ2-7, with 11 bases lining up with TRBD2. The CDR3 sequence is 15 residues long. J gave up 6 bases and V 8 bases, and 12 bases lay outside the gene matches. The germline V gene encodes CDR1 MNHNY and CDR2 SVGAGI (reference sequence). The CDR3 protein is CASLLGKLAGAEQYF. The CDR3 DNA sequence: TGTGCCAGCCTTCTCGGGAAACTAGCGGGAGCCGAGCAGTACTTC.

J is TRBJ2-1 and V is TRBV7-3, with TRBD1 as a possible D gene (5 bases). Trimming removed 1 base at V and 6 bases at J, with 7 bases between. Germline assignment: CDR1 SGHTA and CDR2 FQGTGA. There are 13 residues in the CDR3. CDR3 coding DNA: TGTGCCAGCAGCTTAAACCAGGGCAATGAGCAGTTCTTC. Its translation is CASSLNQGNEQFF.

The CDR3 nucleotides are TGTGCCAGTAGTATAGATTGGTCCTACGAGCAGTACTTC. It specifies CASSIDWSYEQYF. The chain carries TRBV19 and TRBJ2-7; D remains unclear. The CDR3 runs to 13 residues. The germline V gene has CDR1 LNHDA and CDR2 SQIVND (reference sequence). The V and J ends lost 0 bases and 1 base respectively, with 4 bases between them.

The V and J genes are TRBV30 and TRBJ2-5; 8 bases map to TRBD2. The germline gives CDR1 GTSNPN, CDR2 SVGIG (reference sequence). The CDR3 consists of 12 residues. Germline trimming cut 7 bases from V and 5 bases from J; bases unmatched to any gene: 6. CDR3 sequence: CASRGGWETQYF. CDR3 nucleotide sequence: TGTGCCTCCCGGGGGGGCTGGGAGACCCAGTACTTC.

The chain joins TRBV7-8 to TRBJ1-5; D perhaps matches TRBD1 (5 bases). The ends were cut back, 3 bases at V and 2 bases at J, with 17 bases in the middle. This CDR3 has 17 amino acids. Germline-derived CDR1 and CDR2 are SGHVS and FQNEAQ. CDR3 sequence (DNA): TGTGCCAGCAGCTTTTTGGGGGGTAGCAAGGGCAATCAGCCCCAGCATTTT. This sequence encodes CASSFLGGSKGNQPQHF.

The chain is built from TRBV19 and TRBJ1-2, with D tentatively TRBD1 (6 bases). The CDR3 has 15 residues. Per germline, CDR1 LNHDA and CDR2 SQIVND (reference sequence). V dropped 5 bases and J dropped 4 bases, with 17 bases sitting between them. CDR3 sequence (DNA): TGTGCCAGTAGTTCTTCTACAGGGCAGGTCTATGGCTACACCTTC. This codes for CASSSSTGQVYGYTF.

This CDR3 reads CASRGQGTEAFF. The CDR3 DNA follows: TGTGCCAGCAGAGGGCAGGGCACTGAAGCTTTCTTT. This chain uses TRBV4-2 with TRBJ1-1; TRBD1 might be the D (5 bases). The CDR3 extends over 12 amino acids. Germline loops: CDR1 LGHNA, CDR2 YNFKEQ. Trimming shortened V by 6 bases and J by 4 bases, and 9 bases separated the two germline ends.

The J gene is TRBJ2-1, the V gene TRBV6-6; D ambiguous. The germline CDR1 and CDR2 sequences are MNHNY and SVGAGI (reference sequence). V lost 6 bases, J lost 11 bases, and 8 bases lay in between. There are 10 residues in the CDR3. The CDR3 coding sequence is TGTGCCAGCAGCGAAAAAAAGCAGTTCTTC. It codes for CASSEKKQFF.

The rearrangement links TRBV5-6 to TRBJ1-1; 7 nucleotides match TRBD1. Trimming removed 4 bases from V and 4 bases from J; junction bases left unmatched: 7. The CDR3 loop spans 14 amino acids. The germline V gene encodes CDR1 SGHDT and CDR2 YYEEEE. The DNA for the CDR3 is TGTGCCAGCAGCCCTCCCAGGGGGGCCACTGAAGCTTTCTTT. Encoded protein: CASSPPRGATEAFF. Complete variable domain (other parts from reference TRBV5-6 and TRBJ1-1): DAGVTQSPTHLIKTRGQQVTLRCSPKSGHDTVSWYQQALGQGPQFIFQYYEEEERQRGNFPDRFSGHQFPNYSSELNVNALLLGDSALYLCASSPPRGATEAFFGQGTRLTVV.